This TCR beta chain originates from a study of T cell changes during pregnancy in multiple sclerosis. Assay: immunoSEQ multiplex PCR; the TCRdb copy retains only in-frame clones and omits some. The repertoire holds about 75,000 clones, with under 95% as singletons. The CDR3 length is 15 residues. Trimming at V came to 2 bases and at J to 3 bases, leaving 3 bases not matched to a gene. CDR1 and CDR2 from the germline V gene are SGHNT and YYREEE (reference sequence). The source is a female donor with multiple sclerosis, enrolled in a pregnancy study. The genes are TRBV5-4 and TRBJ2-3, with 10 nucleotides matching TRBD1. Sequencing used CD4+ T cells from peripheral blood mononuclear cells, obtained before pregnancy. The CDR3 nucleotides are TGTGCCAGCAGCTTTGGGGACAGGGGTACAGATACGCAGTATTTT. It encodes CASSFGDRGTDTQYF.